Presented here are 25 T cell receptor beta chains from one specimen sequenced in a study of T cell responses to AZD1222 COVID-19 vaccine. Repertoires were generated with immunoSEQ multiplex PCR, while TCRdb's copy carries only in-frame clones and drops some. This table holds approximately 180,000 clones, approximately 90% found once. The sequences come from peripheral blood, collected 28 days after the second AZD1222 dose. These receptors were collected from an adult who received the AZD1222 COVID-19 vaccine.

In DNA, the CDR3 is TGTGCCAGCAGCACGGGCCAAACTAATGAAAAACTGTTTTTT. It specifies CASSTGQTNEKLFF. This chain links TRBV9 with TRBJ1-4; D remains ambiguous. From germline, CDR1 is SGDLS and CDR2 YYNGEE. Trimming pared 4 bases from V and 1 base from J, leaving 8 bases between. The CDR3 has 14 residues.

The chain has TRBV27 and TRBJ2-1, with 12 bases fitting TRBD2. Germline CDR1 MNHEY, CDR2 SMNVEV (reference sequence). The CDR3 is 17 residues long. Trimming took 5 bases from V and 5 from J; bases not matched to a gene: 10. The CDR3 region is CASSADRTSGTNNEQFF. DNA of the CDR3: TGTGCCAGCAGTGCGGACCGGACTAGCGGGACCAACAATGAGCAGTTCTTC.

This chain connects TRBV24-1 to TRBJ2-5; D remains ambiguous. The CDR3 consists of 15 residues. Trimming took off 3 bases at V and 5 bases at J, with 15 bases between the two ends. Germline CDR1 and CDR2: KGHDR and SFDVKD. The CDR3 region is CATSDVPGLRETQYF. CDR3 DNA: TGTGCCACCAGTGATGTCCCCGGGTTAAGGGAGACCCAGTACTTC.

This chain links TRBV10-3 with TRBJ1-2; D remains ambiguous. V was pared by 3 bases and J by 7 bases, with 6 bases between. CDR1 is ENHRY, CDR2 SYGVKD, per germline. CDR3 length: 11 residues. The CDR3 here is CAISDGSGYTF. For the CDR3, the DNA is TGTGCCATCAGTGACGGAAGTGGCTACACCTTC.

The chain recombines TRBV27 with TRBJ2-7; D is perhaps TRBD2 (5 bases). Per the germline V gene, CDR1 is MNHEY and CDR2 is SMNVEV (reference sequence). With 6 bases removed from V and 2 bases from J, the gap between germline ends came to 14 bases. The CDR3 has 14 residues. CDR3 DNA: TGTGCCAGCAGGATGACTACGAACGCCTACGAGCAGTACTTC. Its protein is CASRMTTNAYEQYF.

The J gene is TRBJ2-1, the V gene TRBV9, with D perhaps matching TRBD1 (5 bases). V dropped 0 bases and J dropped 8 bases, with 6 bases sitting between them. The CDR3 is 12 residues long. CDR1 is SGDLS, CDR2 YYNGEE, per germline. CDR3 bases: TGTGCCAGCAGCGTAGAGGGGTATGAGCAGTTCTTC. Its protein product is CASSVEGYEQFF.

The chain combines TRBV24-1 with TRBJ2-5; 8 nucleotides line up with TRBD2. The CDR3 is made up of 15 amino acids. V trimming: 4 bases; J trimming: 5 bases; junction bases outside the gene matches: 8. In germline, CDR1 is KGHDR, CDR2 SFDVKD. CDR3 DNA sequence: TGTGCCACCAGTGACATCATCTCGGGGGGGGAGACCCAGTACTTC. Protein: CATSDIISGGETQYF.

This clone was seen a single time. The chain is built from TRBV10-1 and TRBJ1-3; possibly TRBD1 for D (5 bases). This CDR3 region has 14 residues. V lost 3 bases and J 4 bases, leaving 10 bases between the germline ends. The V gene's germline CDR1 is WNHNN and CDR2 SYGVQD (reference sequence). The CDR3, as DNA: TGCGCCAGCAGTGAAGACAGAATAGGAAACACCATATATTTT. Translated, it gives CASSEDRIGNTIYF.

Only a few counts were recorded for this clone. The chain couples TRBV6-5 to TRBJ2-5, with D possibly TRBD1 on 5 matching bases. Germline V gene sequence: CDR1 MNHEY, CDR2 SVGAGI. CDR3 length equals 15 residues. V gave up 6 bases and J gave up 4 bases, with 18 bases separating them. The CDR3 spells CASSFRAGKSETQYF. In nucleotides, the CDR3 is TGTGCCAGCAGCTTCCGGGCAGGGAAGTCAGAGACCCAGTACTTC.

CDR3 in amino acids: CASTRGQGAGNTEAFF. DNA of the CDR3: TGTGCCAGCACCCGTGGACAGGGTGCAGGGAACACTGAAGCTTTCTTT. The gene calls are TRBV7-2 and TRBJ1-1, with TRBD1 identical over 8 bases. The CDR3 contains 16 residues. Looked up from germline, CDR1 is SGHTA and CDR2 is FQGNSA. Losses at the gene ends were 7 bases for V and 1 base for J; bases not matched to a gene: 11.

This clone was counted between two and nine times. The chain combines TRBV6-2 or TRBV6-3 with TRBJ1-1, with D possibly TRBD1 on 5 matching bases. Germline CDR1 reads MNHEY; CDR2 reads SVGEGT. V gave up 0 bases and J gave up 8 bases, with 13 bases separating them. The CDR3 contains 14 residues. CDR3 sequence: CASSYSRDSLEAFF. The DNA for the CDR3 is TGTGCCAGCAGTTACTCCCGTGACAGTTTAGAAGCTTTCTTT.

This chain links TRBV4-1 with TRBJ2-7; D possibly corresponds to TRBD2 (6 bases). Trimming removed 0 bases from V and 0 bases from J, with 12 bases in between. Germline CDR1 MGHRA, CDR2 YSYEKL. The CDR3 totals 16 residues. The CDR3 spells CASSQELTRSSYEQYF. DNA of the CDR3: TGCGCCAGCAGCCAAGAGCTGACTAGAAGCTCCTACGAGCAGTACTTC.

Written as DNA, the CDR3 is TGTGCCAGCAGCCAGGCTACAGGGCGTGGCGAGCAGTTCTTC. This sequence encodes CASSQATGRGEQFF. The chain employs TRBV3-1 (or the pseudogene TRBV3-2) and TRBJ2-1, with D perhaps matching TRBD1 (6 bases). V lost 3 bases and J 10 bases, leaving 16 bases between the germline ends. The germline V gene has CDR1 LGHDT and CDR2 YNNKEL (reference sequence). CDR3 size: 14 residues.

The chain is built from TRBV5-4 and TRBJ2-7; 10 bases align to TRBD2. CDR1 SGHNT and CDR2 YYREEE come from the germline V gene (reference sequence). The CDR3 is made up of 14 amino acids. J gave up 4 bases and V 3 bases, and 4 bases lay outside the gene matches. The CDR3 region has the DNA TGTGCCAGCAGCTCACGGACTAGCGGTTACGAGCAGTACTTC. Translating it yields CASSSRTSGYEQYF.

This clone was observed a handful of times. This rearrangement joins TRBV6-4 to TRBJ2-2; D uncertain. V lost 3 bases to trimming and J lost 7 bases, with 12 bases between them. This CDR3 is 14 amino acids long. CDR1 is MRHNA and CDR2 is SNTAGT in the germline V gene. CDR3 in amino acids: CASSESWENGELFF. For the CDR3, the DNA is TGTGCCAGCAGTGAGTCCTGGGAAAACGGGGAGCTGTTTTTT.

V usage is TRBV19 and J usage is TRBJ2-7; TRBD1 aligns across 10 bases. CDR3 length: 17 amino acids. Germline CDR1 reads LNHDA; CDR2 reads SQIVND (reference sequence). Losses at the gene ends were 4 bases for V and 2 bases for J; bases not matched to a gene: 11. CDR3 nucleotides: TGTGCCAGTAGTACGCCTCCCGGGACAGGGGAGGCCTACGAGCAGTACTTC. Its protein product is CASSTPPGTGEAYEQYF.

The chain links TRBV27 to TRBJ2-7; TRBD1 might be the D (5 bases). Trimming shortened V by 6 bases and J by 4 bases, and 13 bases separated the two germline ends. The CDR3 is 13 residues long. Germline loops: CDR1 MNHEY, CDR2 SMNVEV (reference sequence). The DNA for the CDR3 is TGTGCCAGCAGGAGCGCAGGGATGTACGAGCAGTACTTC. It translates to CASRSAGMYEQYF.

This chain links TRBV7-2 with TRBJ1-1, with D unresolved. The germline gives CDR1 SGHTA, CDR2 FQGNSA. The CDR3 covers 13 residues. V lost 6 bases to trimming and J lost 3 bases, with 11 bases between them. The CDR3 nucleotides read TGTGCCAGCAGTTTTGACCGATACACTGAAGCTTTCTTT. Translated: CASSFDRYTEAFF.

This chain connects TRBV28 to TRBJ2-7, with D tentatively TRBD2 (7 bases). The CDR3 consists of 13 residues. Germline loops: CDR1 MDHEN, CDR2 SYDVKM. With 7 bases removed from V and 2 bases from J, the gap between germline ends came to 12 bases. The CDR3 DNA reads as TGTGCCAGCAAGGGGGGGGGTCCCTACGAGCAGTACTTC. Translating it yields CASKGGGPYEQYF. Using reference TRBV28 and TRBJ2-7 for the parts outside the CDR3, the full variable domain is DVKVTQSSRYLVKRTGEKVFLECVQDMDHENMFWYRQDPGLGLRLIYFSYDVKMKEKGDIPEGYSVSREKKERFSLILESASTNQTSMYLCASKGGGPYEQYFGPGTRLTVT.

CDR3 loop: CASSNRGLSSYNSPLHF. The CDR3 region has the DNA TGTGCCAGCAGCAACAGGGGTCTGAGCTCCTATAATTCACCCCTCCACTTT. The chain combines TRBV7-2 with TRBJ1-6; 7 bases agree with TRBD1. The CDR3 covers 17 residues. The ends lost 5 bases at V and 0 bases at J; junction bases unmatched: 7. CDR1 and CDR2 from the germline V gene are SGHTA and FQGNSA.

The genes are TRBV9 and TRBJ2-5; TRBD2 matches 7 bases. CDR3 size: 14 residues. After removal of 4 bases from V and 0 bases from J, the junction contained 3 bases not matched to a gene. The germline CDR1 and CDR2 sequences are SGDLS and YYNGEE. CDR3 amino acids: CASSHGTNQETQYF. The CDR3 DNA follows: TGTGCCAGCAGCCACGGGACTAACCAAGAGACCCAGTACTTC.

The rearrangement links TRBV5-4 to TRBJ2-7; D is unclear. The ends were cut back, 5 bases at V and 0 bases at J, with 12 bases in the middle. CDR1 SGHNT and CDR2 YYREEE come from the germline V gene (reference sequence). This CDR3 contains 14 residues. The DNA of the CDR3 is TGTGCCAGCAGTCCGGACGTCAGCTCCTACGAGCAGTACTTC. Its translation is CASSPDVSSYEQYF.

The gene calls are TRBV14 and TRBJ2-1, with 8 nucleotides matching TRBD2. Germline V gives CDR1 SGHDN, CDR2 FVKESK. The CDR3 has 19 residues. V shed 0 bases, J shed 1 base, and the junction held 11 bases outside the gene matches. The CDR3 nucleotides read TGTGCCAGCAGCCAAGATTTTGGGCCGGGACTAGGGTCCTACAATGAGCAGTTCTTC. It encodes CASSQDFGPGLGSYNEQFF. The full variable domain, in which reference TRBV14 and TRBJ2-1 provide the parts outside the CDR3, is EAGVTQFPSHSVIEKGQTVTLRCDPISGHDNLYWYRRVMGKEIKFLLHFVKESKQDESGMPNNRFLAERTGGTYSTLKVQPAELEDSGVYFCASSQDFGPGLGSYNEQFFGPGTRLTVL.

V is TRBV4-3 and J is TRBJ2-2; D may be TRBD2 (6 bases). CDR3 size: 16 residues. V was shortened by 1 base and J by 5 bases, with 14 bases between the two germline ends. Germline V gene lookup returns CDR1 LGHNA and CDR2 YSLEER. CDR3 in amino acids: CASSQGEGSGTGELFF. The CDR3 DNA sequence: TGCGCCAGCAGCCAAGGAGAGGGTAGCGGAACCGGGGAGCTGTTTTTT.

The rearrangement uses TRBV5-1 and TRBJ2-2, with 9 bases lining up with TRBD1. CDR1 SGHRS and CDR2 YFSETQ come from the germline V gene. The J segment lost 0 bases and the V segment lost 4 bases, leaving 7 bases of the junction unmatched. The CDR3 is 17 residues long. The CDR3 coding sequence is TGCGCCAGCAGCCACCCGGGACAGGGTTCGAACACCGGGGAGCTGTTTTTT. Translation: CASSHPGQGSNTGELFF.